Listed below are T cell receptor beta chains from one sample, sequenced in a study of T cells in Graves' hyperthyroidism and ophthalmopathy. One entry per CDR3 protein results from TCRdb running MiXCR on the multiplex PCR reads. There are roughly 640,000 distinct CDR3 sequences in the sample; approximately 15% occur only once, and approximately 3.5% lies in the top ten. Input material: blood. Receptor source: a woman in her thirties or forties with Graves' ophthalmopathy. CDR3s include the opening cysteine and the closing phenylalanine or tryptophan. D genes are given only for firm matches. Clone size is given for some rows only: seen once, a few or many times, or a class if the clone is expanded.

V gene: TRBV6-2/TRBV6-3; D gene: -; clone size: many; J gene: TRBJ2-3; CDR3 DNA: TGTGCCAGCAGTTACTTAGGCGCGAGCAGAGATACGCAGTATTTT; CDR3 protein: CASSYLGASRDTQYF
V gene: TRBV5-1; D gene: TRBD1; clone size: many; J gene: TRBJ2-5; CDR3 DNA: TGCGCCAGCAGCTTGGTTGTTGGGACAGGGAGGCAGACCCAGTACTTC; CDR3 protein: CASSLVVGTGRQTQYF
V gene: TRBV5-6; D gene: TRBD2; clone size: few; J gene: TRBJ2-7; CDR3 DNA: TGTGCCAGCAGCCCTATGACGGGAGGACTTAGCAACGAGCAGTACTTC; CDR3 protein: CASSPMTGGLSNEQYF
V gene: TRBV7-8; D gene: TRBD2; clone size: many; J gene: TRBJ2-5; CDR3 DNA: TGTGCCAGCAGCTTCCAACTAGCGGGGTACCAAGAGACCCAGTACTTC; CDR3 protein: CASSFQLAGYQETQYF
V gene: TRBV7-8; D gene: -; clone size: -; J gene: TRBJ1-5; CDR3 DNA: TGTGCCAGCAGCCAACAGGAGAGCAATCAGCCCCAGCATTTT; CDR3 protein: CASSQQESNQPQHF
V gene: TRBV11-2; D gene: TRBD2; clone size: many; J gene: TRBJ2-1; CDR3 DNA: TGTGCCAGCAGCCCTAGGCGACTAGCGGGATCATATGAGCAGTTCTTC; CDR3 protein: CASSPRRLAGSYEQFF
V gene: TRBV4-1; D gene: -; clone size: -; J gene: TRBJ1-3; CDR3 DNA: TGCGCCAGCGGGCAGGGCAGGGGTTACACCATATATTTT; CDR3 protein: CASGQGRGYTIYF
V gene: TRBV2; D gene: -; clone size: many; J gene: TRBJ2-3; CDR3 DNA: TGTGCCAGCAGTGAGAGGTGGACTAGCACAGATACGCAGTATTTT; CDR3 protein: CASSERWTSTDTQYF
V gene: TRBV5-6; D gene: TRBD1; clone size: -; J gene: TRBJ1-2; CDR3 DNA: TGTGCCAGCAGCTTGCCCGACAGGGACGTTTATGGCTACACCTTC; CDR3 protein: CASSLPDRDVYGYTF
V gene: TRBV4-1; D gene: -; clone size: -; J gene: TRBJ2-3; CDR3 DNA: TGCGCCAGCAGCCTCACGGGACTCCCCACAGATACGCAGTATTTT; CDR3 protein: CASSLTGLPTDTQYF
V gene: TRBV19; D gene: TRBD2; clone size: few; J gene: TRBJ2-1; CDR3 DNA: TGTGCCAGTAGGTGGTCTGGGGGAGGGCTATACAATGAGCAGTTCTTC; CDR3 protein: CASRWSGGGLYNEQFF
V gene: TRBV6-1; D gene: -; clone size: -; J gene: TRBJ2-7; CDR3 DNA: TGTGCCAGCAGTGACACAGGGAAGGGGTTCGAGCAGTACTTC; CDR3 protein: CASSDTGKGFEQYF
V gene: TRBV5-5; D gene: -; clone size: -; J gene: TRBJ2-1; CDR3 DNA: TGTGCCAGCAGCTTGAGGCCAAACAATGAGCAGTTCTTC; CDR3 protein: CASSLRPNNEQFF
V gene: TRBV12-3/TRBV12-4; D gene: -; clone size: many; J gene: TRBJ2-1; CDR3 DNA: TGTGCCAGCAGACGGGACTACAATGAGCAGTTCTTC; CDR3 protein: CASRRDYNEQFF
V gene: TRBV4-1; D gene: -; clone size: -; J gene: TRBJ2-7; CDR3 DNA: TGCGCCAGCAGCCAAGAGGTCTCCCCCGGCTACGAGCAGTACTTC; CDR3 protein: CASSQEVSPGYEQYF
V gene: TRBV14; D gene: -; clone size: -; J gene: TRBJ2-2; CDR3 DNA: TGTGCCAGCAGCCACCGGGTGTACACCGGGGAGCTGTTTTTT; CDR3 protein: CASSHRVYTGELFF
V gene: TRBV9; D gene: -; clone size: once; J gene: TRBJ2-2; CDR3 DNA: TGTGCCAGCAGCCCGTTCGCACCGTCGAACACCGGGGAGCTGTTTTTT; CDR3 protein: CASSPFAPSNTGELFF
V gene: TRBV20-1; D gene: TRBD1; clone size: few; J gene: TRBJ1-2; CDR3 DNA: TGCAGTGCTAGAGAGACAGGCTTGGGACAGGGGGCCTATGGCTACACCTTC; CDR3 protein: CSARETGLGQGAYGYTF
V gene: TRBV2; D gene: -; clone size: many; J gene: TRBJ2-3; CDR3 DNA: TGTGCCAGCAAACGGGAGCTTAGCACAGATACGCAGTATTTT; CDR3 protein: CASKRELSTDTQYF
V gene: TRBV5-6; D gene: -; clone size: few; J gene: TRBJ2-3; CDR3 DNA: TGTGCCAGCAGCTTGGCCGGGGGAGTGAGCACAGATACGCAGTATTTT; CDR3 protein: CASSLAGGVSTDTQYF
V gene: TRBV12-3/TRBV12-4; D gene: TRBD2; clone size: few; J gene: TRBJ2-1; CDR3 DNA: TGTGCCAGCAGTTTAGCAGCGGGAGGTTTTAATGAGCAGTTCTTC; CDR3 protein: CASSLAAGGFNEQFF
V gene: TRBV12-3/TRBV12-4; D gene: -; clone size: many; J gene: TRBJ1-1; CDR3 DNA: TGTGCCAGCACCTTGGGCCCCCAGGTAGAAGCTTTCTTT; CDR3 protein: CASTLGPQVEAFF
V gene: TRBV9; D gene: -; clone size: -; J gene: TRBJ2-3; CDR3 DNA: TGTGCCAGCAGCGACCCCTTGTCCCGACGGGAGTGGGCCCCAGATACGCAGTATTTT; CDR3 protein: CASSDPLSRREWAPDTQYF
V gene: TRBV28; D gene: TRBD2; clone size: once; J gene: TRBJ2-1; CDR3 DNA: TGTGCCAGCAGTTTAGTGTCTAGCGGGAGACATGAGCAGTTCTTC; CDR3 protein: CASSLVSSGRHEQFF
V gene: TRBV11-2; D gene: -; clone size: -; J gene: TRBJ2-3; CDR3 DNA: TGTGCCAGCAGCTTTGGAGGTCCGGCGAGGCAGACAGGCCATTCCACAGATACGCAGTATTTT; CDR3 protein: CASSFGGPARQTGHSTDTQYF
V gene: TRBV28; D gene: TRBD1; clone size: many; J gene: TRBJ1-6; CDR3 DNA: TGTGCCAGCAGAGGAGGGACAGACCCTAATTCACCCCTCCACTTT; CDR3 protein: CASRGGTDPNSPLHF
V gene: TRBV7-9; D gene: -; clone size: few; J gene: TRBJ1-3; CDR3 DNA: TGTGCCAGCAGCTTCGACGCGGGAACTGGAAACACCATATATTTT; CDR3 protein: CASSFDAGTGNTIYF
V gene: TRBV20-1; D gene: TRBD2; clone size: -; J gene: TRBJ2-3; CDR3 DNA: TGCAGTGCTAGCAATTCACTAGGCGGGGGGGCTTTAGATACGCAGTATTTT; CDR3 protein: CSASNSLGGGALDTQYF
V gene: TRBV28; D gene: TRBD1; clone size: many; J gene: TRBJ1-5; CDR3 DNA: TGTGCCTGCGACAGGGGGGATGTACAGCCCCAGCATTTT; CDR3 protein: CACDRGDVQPQHF
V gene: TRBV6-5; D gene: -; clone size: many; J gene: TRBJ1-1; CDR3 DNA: TGTGCCAGCAGTTACTCTGAATTCAGGGCCTTGAACACTGAAGCTTTCTTT; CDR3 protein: CASSYSEFRALNTEAFF
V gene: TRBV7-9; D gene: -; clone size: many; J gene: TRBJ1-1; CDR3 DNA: TGTGCCAGCAGCTTAGGGCGGGTCACTGAAGCTTTCTTT; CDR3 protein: CASSLGRVTEAFF
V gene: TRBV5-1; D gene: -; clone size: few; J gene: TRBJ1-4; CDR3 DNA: TGCGCCAGCAGCTTGCTGGGGGAGGGAAATGAAAAACTGTTTTTT; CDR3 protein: CASSLLGEGNEKLFF
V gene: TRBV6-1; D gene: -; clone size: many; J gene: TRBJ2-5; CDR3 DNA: TGTGCCAGCAGCCCGTCCTCCGGGGCCACCCAAGAGACCCAGTACTTC; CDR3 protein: CASSPSSGATQETQYF
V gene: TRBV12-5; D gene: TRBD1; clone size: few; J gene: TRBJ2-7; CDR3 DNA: TGTGCTAGTGGTTTGGAGGGACAGATCACCCCCTACGAGCAGTACTTC; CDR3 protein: CASGLEGQITPYEQYF
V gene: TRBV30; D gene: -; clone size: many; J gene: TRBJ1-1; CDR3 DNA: TGTGCCTGGGGGGGGGAGAACACTGAAGCTTTCTTT; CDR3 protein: CAWGGENTEAFF
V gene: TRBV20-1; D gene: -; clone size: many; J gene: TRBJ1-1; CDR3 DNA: TGCAGTGCTAAGGGGGTAAGGGGCACTGAAGCTTTCTTT; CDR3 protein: CSAKGVRGTEAFF
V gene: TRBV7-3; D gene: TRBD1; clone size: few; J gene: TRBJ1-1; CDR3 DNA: TGTGCCAGCAGCCCGGGAGGGGACAGGGGGACTGAAGCTTTCTTT; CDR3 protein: CASSPGGDRGTEAFF
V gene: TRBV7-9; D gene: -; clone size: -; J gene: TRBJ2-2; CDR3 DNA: TGTGCCAGCAGATCTCTGGGGTCCGGGGAGCTGTTTTTT; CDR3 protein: CASRSLGSGELFF
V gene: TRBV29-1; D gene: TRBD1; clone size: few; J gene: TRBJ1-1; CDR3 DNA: TGCAGCGTTGGCCTGGGACAGGGGGCCGCTTTCTTT; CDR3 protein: CSVGLGQGAAFF
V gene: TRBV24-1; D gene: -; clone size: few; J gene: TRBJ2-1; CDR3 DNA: TGTGCCACCAGTGATTTAGGGGGGGACAATGAGCAGTTCTTC; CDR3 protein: CATSDLGGDNEQFF
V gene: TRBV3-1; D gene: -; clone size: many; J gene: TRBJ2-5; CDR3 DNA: TGTGCCAGCAGCCAAGGAAGGCTGAGCGTGATACAAGAGACCCAGTACTTC; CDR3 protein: CASSQGRLSVIQETQYF
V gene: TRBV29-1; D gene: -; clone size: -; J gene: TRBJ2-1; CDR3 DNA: TGCAGCTCCCGGAAGGGTGGGAGAGATGATGAGCAGTTCTTC; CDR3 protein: CSSRKGGRDDEQFF
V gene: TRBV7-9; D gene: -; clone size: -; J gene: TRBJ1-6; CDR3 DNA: TGTGCCAGCAGCTTAATCCCATCTAATTCACCCCTCCACTTT; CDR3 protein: CASSLIPSNSPLHF
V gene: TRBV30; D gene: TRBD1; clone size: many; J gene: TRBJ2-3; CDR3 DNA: TGTACCTACAACCCGAAGACAGGGGGCGATACGCAGTATTTT; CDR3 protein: CTYNPKTGGDTQYF
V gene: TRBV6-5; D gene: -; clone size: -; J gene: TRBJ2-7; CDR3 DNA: TGTGCCAGCAGTTACTACCCTCAGGGTTACGAGCAGTACTTC; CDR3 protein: CASSYYPQGYEQYF
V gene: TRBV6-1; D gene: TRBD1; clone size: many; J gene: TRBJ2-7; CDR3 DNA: TGTGCCAGCAGTTATAGGGGGCGCCCGGGGGAGCAGTACTTC; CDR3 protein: CASSYRGRPGEQYF
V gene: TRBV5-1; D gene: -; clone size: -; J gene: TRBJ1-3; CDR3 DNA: TGCGCCAGCAGCTCAGGGGACGGCCAGGGCACCATATATTTT; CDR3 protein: CASSSGDGQGTIYF
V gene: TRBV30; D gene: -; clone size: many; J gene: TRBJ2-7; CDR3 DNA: TGTGCCTGGAAGGGGGAAGGGAGCTCCTACGAGCAGTACTTC; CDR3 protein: CAWKGEGSSYEQYF
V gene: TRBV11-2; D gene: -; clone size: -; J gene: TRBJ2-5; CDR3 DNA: TGTGCCAGCAGCTTAGAGGGGGATAACGCGGGTTGGGGGGAGACCCAGTACTTC; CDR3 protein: CASSLEGDNAGWGETQYF
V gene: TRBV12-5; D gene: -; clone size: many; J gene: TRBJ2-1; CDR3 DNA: TGTGCTAGTGGTTTGGTACCGAACCTCGATGAGCAGTTCTTC; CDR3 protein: CASGLVPNLDEQFF
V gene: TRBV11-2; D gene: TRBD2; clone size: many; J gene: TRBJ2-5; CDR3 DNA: TGTGCCAGCAGCTTAGATCGCGGGGGGGAGACCCAGTACTTC; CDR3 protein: CASSLDRGGETQYF
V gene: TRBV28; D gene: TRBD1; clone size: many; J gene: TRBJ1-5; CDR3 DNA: TGTGCCAGCAGTTTCCGGACAGGGGGCGATCAGCCCCAGCATTTT; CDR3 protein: CASSFRTGGDQPQHF